This TCR beta chain was identified during a study of neurological immune-mediated disorders. Germline CDR1 SGHRS, CDR2 YFSETQ. The CDR3 runs 15 residues. The V gene end was trimmed by 0 bases and the J gene end by 9 bases; junction bases not matched to a gene: 8. This clonotype was seen a few times. The cDNA was produced through 5'RACE with 10-nucleotide random UMIs. MiXCR, run by TCRdb on the 5' RACE reads, gives a single entry per CDR3 protein. The table includes around 46,000 distinct CDR3 sequences, 4.5% detected once. The chain uses TRBV5-1 and TRBJ1-2, with 10 bases fitting TRBD1. The source is a woman in her fifties or sixties with multiple sclerosis. Sample: PBMCs. As DNA, the CDR3 is TGCGCCAGCAGCTTGGAAGGGCGGGACAGGGGACGCTACACCTTC. Protein: CASSLEGRDRGRYTF.